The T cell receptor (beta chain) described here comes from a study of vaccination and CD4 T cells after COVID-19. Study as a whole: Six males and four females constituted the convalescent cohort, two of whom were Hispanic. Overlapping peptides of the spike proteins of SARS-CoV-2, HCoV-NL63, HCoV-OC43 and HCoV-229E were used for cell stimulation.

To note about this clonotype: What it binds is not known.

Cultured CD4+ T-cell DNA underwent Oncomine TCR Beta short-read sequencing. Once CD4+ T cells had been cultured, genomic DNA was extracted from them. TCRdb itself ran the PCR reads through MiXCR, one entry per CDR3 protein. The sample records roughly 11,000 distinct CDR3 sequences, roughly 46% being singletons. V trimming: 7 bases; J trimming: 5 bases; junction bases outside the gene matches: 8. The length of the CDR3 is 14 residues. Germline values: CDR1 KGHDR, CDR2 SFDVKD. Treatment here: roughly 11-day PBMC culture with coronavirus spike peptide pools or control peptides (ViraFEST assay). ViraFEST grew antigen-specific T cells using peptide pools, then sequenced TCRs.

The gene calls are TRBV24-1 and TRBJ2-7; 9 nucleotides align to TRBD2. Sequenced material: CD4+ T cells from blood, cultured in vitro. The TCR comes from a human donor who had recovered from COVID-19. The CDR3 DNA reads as TGTGCCACCAGCCCCGCTAGCGGGATCCACGAGCAGTACTTC. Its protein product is CATSPASGIHEQYF.